This entry lists 13 T cell receptor beta chains sequenced from one sample in a study of control samples from healthy donors and cancer patients. The table came from immunoSEQ multiplex PCR; TCRdb's copy has only in-frame clones and leaves some out. The table has around 120,000 clones, approximately 95% seen once. The material sequenced was blood. These receptors all come from a man younger than 45 in good health.

The J gene is TRBJ2-3, the V gene TRBV11-2, with 10 bases aligning to TRBD2. After removal of 4 bases from V and 1 base from J, the junction contained 14 bases not matched to a gene. The germline gives CDR1 SGHAT, CDR2 FQNNGV. CDR3 length: 19 residues. The CDR3 here is CASSSAGWLAGVGTDTQYF. As DNA, the CDR3 is TGTGCCAGCAGCTCCGCCGGGTGGCTAGCGGGGGTTGGCACAGATACGCAGTATTTT.

V usage is TRBV7-2 and J usage is TRBJ1-2, with D uncertain. The V end lost 2 bases, the J end lost 4 bases, and 14 bases lay between the germline ends. The V gene's germline CDR1 is SGHTA and CDR2 FQGNSA. CDR3 length equals 15 residues. CDR3 in DNA: TGTGCCAGCAGCTTATCGGGCAGCTTTCTCTATGGCTACACCTTC. The encoded protein is CASSLSGSFLYGYTF. The variable domain in full, completed from reference TRBV7-2 and TRBJ1-2, reads GAGVSQSPSNKVTEKGKDVELRCDPISGHTALYWYRQSLGQGLEFLIYFQGNSAPDKSGLPSDRFSAERTGGSVSTLTIQRTQQEDSAVYLCASSLSGSFLYGYTFGSGTRLTVV.

As DNA, the CDR3 is TGTGCCAGCAGAAACCGCCAGGGGCCTGGAAACACCATATATTTT. This translates into CASRNRQGPGNTIYF. The rearrangement links TRBV21-1 to TRBJ1-3; the D call of TRBD1 is as the table states it, not checked on the DNA. TRBV21-1 is recorded as a pseudogene. The CDR3 has 15 residues.

The rearrangement links TRBV7-9 to TRBJ1-1; a possible D gene is TRBD1 (5 bases). The CDR3 is 14 amino acids. Looked up from germline, CDR1 is SEHNR and CDR2 is FQNEAQ (reference sequence). V was trimmed by 4 bases and J by 1 base, leaving 10 bases between them. CDR3 bases: TGTGCCAGCAGCTCGACAGTAGGGAACACTGAAGCTTTCTTT. Translating gives CASSSTVGNTEAFF. Supplemented by reference TRBV7-9 and TRBJ1-1, the full variable domain reads DTGVSQNPRHKITKRGQNVTFRCDPISEHNRLYWYRQTLGQGPEFLTYFQNEAQLEKSRLLSDRFSAERPKGSFSTLEIQRTEQGDSAMYLCASSSTVGNTEAFFGQGTRLTVV.

This sequence joins TRBV2 and TRBJ1-1; weak D call: TRBD1 (5 bases). The CDR3 consists of 12 residues. Germline values: CDR1 SNHLY, CDR2 FYNNEI. V shed 6 bases and J shed 6 bases, with 11 bases lying between them. CDR3 sequence reads: CASSPREAEAFF. The CDR3 DNA sequence: TGTGCCAGCAGCCCCAGGGAAGCTGAAGCTTTCTTT. Variable domain in full (rest from reference TRBV2 and TRBJ1-1): EPEVTQTPSHQVTQMGQEVILRCVPISNHLYFYWYRQILGQKVEFLVSFYNNEISEKSEIFDDQFSVERPDGSNFTLKIRSTKLEDSAMYFCASSPREAEAFFGQGTRLTVV.

V and J are TRBV7-9 and TRBJ1-2, with D unresolved. The CDR3 has 15 residues. Looked up from germline, CDR1 is SEHNR and CDR2 is FQNEAQ (reference sequence). V shed 5 bases and J shed 7 bases, with 20 bases lying between them. The CDR3 DNA follows: TGTGCCAGCAGCGCGAACAACTACCAGGTCCCTGGCTACACCTTC. It yields the protein CASSANNYQVPGYTF.

The chain uses TRBV4-3 and TRBJ2-1; 7 positions agree with TRBD1. CDR3 length: 16 amino acids. Germline CDR1 is LGHNA and CDR2 is YSLEER. Trimming cost V 0 bases and J 15 bases; bases outside gene matches: 17. CDR3 region: CASSQDWGQTTRPGFF. The CDR3 DNA is TGCGCCAGCAGCCAAGATTGGGGACAGACGACGAGACCGGGGTTCTTC.

The chain couples TRBV6-2 or TRBV6-3 to TRBJ2-1; TRBD2 matches at 13 bases. Germline-derived CDR1 and CDR2 are MNHEY and SVGEGT. V lost 5 bases, J lost 8 bases, and 9 bases stayed unmatched. This CDR3 is built from 16 residues. The CDR3 DNA sequence: TGTGCCAGCAGTCACCTCGGACTAGCGGGGGCCGATGAGCAGTTCTTC. Translation: CASSHLGLAGADEQFF.

The gene calls are TRBV2 and TRBJ2-5; a possible D gene is TRBD2 (5 bases). The CDR3 sequence is 16 residues long. Germline CDR1 is SNHLY and CDR2 is FYNNEI. Trimming stripped 0 bases from V and 9 bases from J, with 20 bases between. CDR3: CASSEAITQSTEAQYF. For the CDR3, the DNA is TGTGCCAGCAGTGAAGCGATCACCCAATCTACGGAGGCCCAGTACTTC.

DNA for the CDR3: TGTGCCAGCAGCTTAGGTGCAGGGAATGGCTACACCTTC. Its protein product is CASSLGAGNGYTF. The chain recombines TRBV7-9 with TRBJ1-2, with D maybe TRBD1 (5 bases). The ends were cut back, 1 base at V and 6 bases at J, with 9 bases in the middle. Germline V lookup: CDR1 SEHNR, CDR2 FQNEAQ (reference sequence). The length of the CDR3 is 13 residues.

The chain recombines TRBV11-2 with TRBJ2-2, with no clear D. The CDR3 has 14 amino acids. Between the trimmed V and J ends, which lost 2 bases and 2 bases, there was a span of 6 bases. The V gene's germline CDR1 is SGHAT and CDR2 FQNNGV. The CDR3 DNA sequence: TGTGCCAGCAGCTTAATCGTTAACACCGGGGAGCTGTTTTTT. Encoded protein: CASSLIVNTGELFF.

The chain joins TRBV5-4 to TRBJ2-7; maybe TRBD2 (7 bases). V lost 4 bases and J lost 1, with 15 bases in between. Germline loops: CDR1 SGHNT, CDR2 YYREEE (reference sequence). The CDR3 runs 15 residues. The CDR3 loop is CASSDRRGASYEQYF. The DNA for the CDR3 is TGTGCCAGCAGCGACAGACGGGGGGCGTCCTACGAGCAGTACTTC.

Only a few counts were recorded for this clone. The V and J genes are TRBV14 and TRBJ1-1; possible D gene TRBD1, 6 bases. Looked up from germline, CDR1 is SGHDN and CDR2 is FVKESK. The CDR3 is made up of 14 amino acids. Trimming removed 5 bases at V and 1 base at J, with 11 bases between. Here the CDR3 reads CASSSWTANTEAFF. The DNA of the CDR3 is TGTGCCAGCAGCTCCTGGACAGCGAACACTGAAGCTTTCTTT. Full variable domain (outside the CDR3, taken from reference TRBV14 and TRBJ1-1): EAGVTQFPSHSVIEKGQTVTLRCDPISGHDNLYWYRRVMGKEIKFLLHFVKESKQDESGMPNNRFLAERTGGTYSTLKVQPAELEDSGVYFCASSSWTANTEAFFGQGTRLTVV.